This T cell receptor (beta chain) was obtained from a study of T cells in Graves' hyperthyroidism and ophthalmopathy. On the study more broadly: Pretreatment peripheral blood was obtained at initial diagnosis.

The germline V gene has CDR1 SNHLY and CDR2 FYNNEI. The CDR3 runs 13 residues. The V end lost 5 bases, the J end lost 4 bases, and 11 bases lay between the germline ends. From RNA transcripts, TCR beta CDR3 regions were amplified. First-round RT-PCR of the TCR CDR3 relied on the HTBI primer set. TCRdb re-called the multiplex PCR reads with MiXCR, one entry per CDR3 protein. The table shows 300,000 to 450,000 distinct CDR3 sequences, with 14% occurring only once. This clonotype appeared many times. The chain combines TRBV2 with TRBJ2-5; D is undetermined. The sequenced material came from blood. The TCR originated in a woman under 40 with Graves' ophthalmopathy. The CDR3: CASSSVGRETQYF. In nucleotides, the CDR3 is TGTGCCAGCAGTTCTGTTGGGCGAGAGACCCAGTACTTC.